A single sample is the source of the 26 T cell receptor beta chains below, sequenced in a study of graft-versus-host responses after intestinal transplantation (dated by TCRdb to the early 2020s). Libraries were constructed by the immunoSEQ multiplex PCR assay. The immuneACCESS repertoire file appears here via TCRdb, limited to in-frame rearrangements. These files lack a portion of the clones; in checked studies, under half of the deficit traces to unresolved V genes, and the cause of the others is not known. For this sample there are roughly 53,000 clones; about 90% appear just once. The ten largest clones add up to roughly 5.5% of the sample. Sequencing used PBMCs, obtained around 95 weeks after intestinal transplant. These receptors all stem from a human patient who received an intestinal transplant, so some T cells may come from the graft donor.

The chain uses TRBV7-8 and TRBJ2-7; 13 bases align to TRBD2. V shed 5 bases and J 1 base; nucleotides not matched to a gene: 8. CDR1 is SGHVS and CDR2 is FQNEAQ in the germline V gene. The CDR3 spans 17 residues. CDR3 region: CASSPVGLAGISYEQYF. CDR3 DNA: TGTGCCAGCAGCCCCGTGGGACTAGCGGGGATTTCCTACGAGCAGTACTTC.

The genes are TRBV5-1 and TRBJ1-4; perhaps TRBD1 as D (5 bases). Looked up from germline, CDR1 is SGHRS and CDR2 is YFSETQ. Deletions cut 2 bases from V and 8 bases from J, with 10 bases between. This CDR3 region has 13 residues. In DNA, the CDR3 is TGCGCCAGCAGCTTCGGGGACGGGGAAAAACTGTTTTTT. This sequence encodes CASSFGDGEKLFF.

The rearrangement joins TRBV18 to TRBJ2-3, with 7 bases identical to TRBD2. Per germline, CDR1 KGHSH and CDR2 LQKENI. The CDR3 is made up of 17 amino acids. V was clipped by 0 bases and J by 1 base; unmatched bases: 7. The CDR3: CASSPPIRGEGTDTQYF. In DNA form, the CDR3 reads TGTGCCAGCTCACCACCGATCCGGGGGGAGGGCACAGATACGCAGTATTTT.

This clone was seen only once. The V call is TRBV5-5, the J call TRBJ2-7, with D unresolved. V was trimmed by 4 bases and J by 2 bases, leaving 4 bases between them. Germline values: CDR1 SGHKS, CDR2 YYEKEE (reference sequence). CDR3 length: 11 amino acids. The CDR3: CASSPPYEQYF. CDR3 bases: TGTGCCAGCAGCCCGCCCTACGAGCAGTACTTC.

This rearrangement joins TRBV5-1 to TRBJ1-2; weak D call: TRBD1 (5 bases). V lost 4 bases and J lost 1, with 17 bases in between. This CDR3 contains 16 residues. Germline lookup yields CDR1 SGHRS and CDR2 YFSETQ. The chain's CDR3 is CASSTDGTVFNYGYTF. DNA for the CDR3: TGCGCCAGCAGCACCGATGGGACGGTTTTTAACTATGGCTACACCTTC.

The V and J genes are TRBV7-2 and TRBJ1-1; D not certain. The ends were cut back, 4 bases at V and 7 bases at J, with 19 bases in the middle. There are 15 residues in the CDR3. Germline CDR1 reads SGHTA; CDR2 reads FQGNSA. CDR3 protein: CASSSEAYSRGEAFF. The DNA of the CDR3 is TGTGCCAGCAGCTCGGAGGCATATTCCCGGGGTGAAGCTTTCTTT.

This clone was seen a handful of times. The chain recombines TRBV5-4 with TRBJ1-2; possibly TRBD1 for D (5 bases). Trimming stripped 8 bases from V and 8 bases from J, with 25 bases between. Germline V gives CDR1 SGHNT, CDR2 YYREEE (reference sequence). The CDR3 loop spans 15 amino acids. CDR3 DNA: TGTGCCAGTACGTTATTACCAGGGCGAGGCGTAGGCTACACCTTC. Amino acids: CASTLLPGRGVGYTF.

The chain carries TRBV14 and TRBJ1-1, with unresolved D. The CDR3 consists of 13 residues. Germline CDR1 is SGHDN and CDR2 is FVKESK. V was trimmed by 1 base and J by 2 bases, leaving 5 bases between them. CDR3 residues: CASSQGENTEAFF. For the CDR3, the DNA is TGTGCCAGCAGCCAAGGGGAAAACACTGAAGCTTTCTTT.

The rearrangement links TRBV30 to TRBJ1-1; D is uncertain. V was cut by 3 bases and J by 6 bases, with 17 bases left in between. This CDR3 is 14 amino acids long. Per the germline V gene, CDR1 is GTSNPN and CDR2 is SVGIG (reference sequence). CDR3 sequence: CAWRPPGEGPEAFF. CDR3 DNA: TGTGCCTGGAGACCACCGGGAGAAGGACCTGAAGCTTTCTTT.

The gene calls are TRBV12-5 and TRBJ1-1; perhaps TRBD1 as D (6 bases). CDR1 LGHNT and CDR2 FRNRAP come from the germline V gene. The CDR3 spans 13 residues. The V end lost 6 bases, the J end lost 4 bases, and 12 bases lay between the germline ends. As DNA, the CDR3 is TGTGCTAGTGGGACGGGGGGCGGCACTGAAGCTTTCTTT. Its protein product is CASGTGGGTEAFF.

The chain is built from TRBV28 and TRBJ2-1, with D unresolved. Per the germline V gene, CDR1 is MDHEN and CDR2 is SYDVKM. There are 13 residues in the CDR3. Trimming pared 5 bases from V and 6 bases from J, leaving 11 bases between. CDR3 sequence (DNA): TGTGCCAGCAGTCCTCCGGACGGCAATGAGCAGTTCTTC. This gives the protein CASSPPDGNEQFF.

The chain recombines TRBV11-3 with TRBJ2-5, with D perhaps TRBD1 or TRBD2 (5 bases each). V gave up 0 bases and J gave up 1 base, with 12 bases separating them. Germline assignment: CDR1 SGHNT and CDR2 YENEEA. The CDR3 runs to 16 residues. The CDR3 protein is CASSLDLGTPQETQYF. CDR3 nucleotides: TGTGCCAGCAGCTTAGACCTCGGGACCCCCCAAGAGACCCAGTACTTC.

V usage is TRBV5-4 and J usage is TRBJ2-5, with TRBD2 identical over 9 bases. J lost 4 bases, V lost 0 bases, and 1 base had no gene match. Germline loops: CDR1 SGHNT, CDR2 YYREEE (reference sequence). The CDR3 consists of 14 residues. CDR3 in amino acids: CASSLGGGGETQYF. CDR3 DNA sequence: TGTGCCAGCAGCTTGGGCGGGGGGGGAGAGACCCAGTACTTC.

The chain combines TRBV5-1 with TRBJ2-5, with unresolved D. The germline CDR1 and CDR2 sequences are SGHRS and YFSETQ. The CDR3 has 13 amino acids. V gave up 4 bases and J gave up 5 bases, with 12 bases separating them. CDR3 sequence: CASSAPMRETQYF. The CDR3 bases are TGCGCCAGCAGCGCCCCTATGAGGGAGACCCAGTACTTC.

The J gene is TRBJ2-1, the V gene TRBV19; the match to TRBD2 covers 13 bases. CDR1 LNHDA and CDR2 SQIVND come from the germline V gene (reference sequence). This CDR3 spans 17 amino acids. V lost 3 bases and J lost 10; bases outside the gene matches: 12. The CDR3 nucleotides are TGTGCCAGTAGTATCGATGAACTAGCGGGGGGGTTGATGGAGCAGTTCTTC. Residues: CASSIDELAGGLMEQFF.

This rearrangement joins TRBV6-5 to TRBJ2-1; a weak D match, TRBD2 (6 bases). The V end was cut by 0 bases, the J end by 4 bases, with 10 bases between. This CDR3 is 15 amino acids long. Per germline, CDR1 MNHEY and CDR2 SVGAGI. The DNA of the CDR3 is TGTGCCAGCAGTTACTCACTAGCTTCGTACAATGAGCAGTTCTTC. Translating gives CASSYSLASYNEQFF.

This clone counts as medium-sized. In nucleotides, the CDR3 is TGTGCCACCAGCAGAGATGGTCAGTCATCGGATACGCAGTATTTT. Translated: CATSRDGQSSDTQYF. V gene TRBV15 combines with J gene TRBJ2-3; D is ambiguous. This CDR3 comprises 15 residues. The ends were cut back, 0 bases at V and 6 bases at J, with 13 bases in the middle. Germline V gene lookup returns CDR1 LNHNV and CDR2 YYDKDF (reference sequence).

The gene calls are TRBV7-2 and TRBJ2-7; D may be TRBD1 (6 bases). CDR3 size: 12 residues. Trimming removed 5 bases from V and 7 bases from J, with 12 bases in between. Germline V lookup: CDR1 SGHTA, CDR2 FQGNSA. The CDR3 nucleotides are TGTGCCAGCAGCCCACAGGGACAAGAGCAGTACTTC. This sequence encodes CASSPQGQEQYF.

The V gene is TRBV12-2, the J gene TRBJ1-2. TRBV12-2 is designated a pseudogene. CDR3 length: 13 amino acids. This chain's CDR3 is CASRPREGDGYTF. CDR3 nucleotide sequence: TGTGCAAGTCGTCCCAGGGAGGGTGATGGCTACACCTTC.

The chain has TRBV19 and TRBJ1-1, with 9 bases that match TRBD1. The CDR3 spans 14 residues. Trimming removed 5 bases from V and 5 bases from J; junction bases left unmatched: 6. Germline V gene lookup returns CDR1 LNHDA and CDR2 SQIVND (reference sequence). This chain's CDR3 is CASSSSGTGTEAFF. For the CDR3, the DNA is TGTGCCAGTAGTTCCTCCGGGACAGGGACTGAAGCTTTCTTT. Looking up the rest from reference TRBV19 and TRBJ1-1 gives the full variable domain: DGGITQSPKYLFRKEGQNVTLSCEQNLNHDAMYWYRQDPGQGLRLIYYSQIVNDFQKGDIAEGYSVSREKKESFPLTVTSAQKNPTAFYLCASSSSGTGTEAFFGQGTRLTVV.

The chain carries TRBV27 and TRBJ2-2, with a weak D call TRBD1 (6 bases). The germline V and J ends were trimmed by 8 bases and 4 bases, with 17 bases remaining between them. Germline CDR1 is MNHEY and CDR2 is SMNVEV (reference sequence). There are 15 residues in the CDR3. The CDR3 DNA reads as TGTGCCAGCCATGATAAGACAGGACTCACCGGGGAGCTGTTTTTT. Amino acid sequence: CASHDKTGLTGELFF.

The V and J genes are TRBV6-4 and TRBJ2-1; TRBD2 matches at 12 bases. Germline-derived CDR1 and CDR2 are MRHNA and SNTAGT. V lost 6 bases to trimming and J lost 2 bases; unmatched junction nucleotides: 11. The CDR3 spans 18 residues. The CDR3 DNA is TGTGCCAGCAGCAGTAGGACTAGCGGGGTGCTCACCTACAATGAGCAGTTCTTC. This sequence encodes CASSSRTSGVLTYNEQFF.

This clone was seen more than once but under ten times. This sequence joins TRBV19 and TRBJ2-2, with D possibly TRBD1 on 6 matching bases. V was clipped by 9 bases and J by 7 bases, with 21 bases between them. Germline loops: CDR1 LNHDA, CDR2 SQIVND (reference sequence). The CDR3 consists of 15 residues. The CDR3 DNA reads as TGTGCCAGCCACTTACAGGGAATTGGCGTCGGGGAGCTGTTTTTT. Translated, it gives CASHLQGIGVGELFF.

The chain is built from TRBV6-4 and TRBJ1-1, with D uncertain. This CDR3 contains 10 residues. Deletions cut 5 bases from V and 13 bases from J, with 11 bases between. Germline loops: CDR1 MRHNA, CDR2 SNTAGT. CDR3 coding DNA: TGTGCCAGCAGTCCCCAAGCTGGTTTCTTT. It encodes CASSPQAGFF.

V and J are TRBV4-2 and TRBJ2-1; D may correspond to TRBD1 or TRBD2 (5 bases each). The CDR3 has 15 residues. Deletions cut 2 bases from V and 4 bases from J, with 12 bases between. Germline V CDR1 and CDR2: LGHNA, YNFKEQ. CDR3 bases: TGTGCCAGCAGCCAAAGCCGGGACCTTTACAATGAGCAGTTCTTC. Translated: CASSQSRDLYNEQFF.

The rearrangement uses TRBV11-2 and TRBJ2-7, with D possibly called TRBD1 or TRBD2 (7 bases each). The length of the CDR3 is 14 residues. In germline, CDR1 is SGHAT, CDR2 FQNNGV. Trimming shortened V by 5 bases and J by 1 base, and 12 bases separated the two germline ends. The CDR3 loop is CASSPRGGSYEQYF. The CDR3 region has the DNA TGTGCCAGCAGCCCCAGGGGGGGATCCTACGAGCAGTACTTC. The full variable domain, with the rest looked up from reference TRBV11-2 and TRBJ2-7, is EAGVAQSPRYKIIEKRQSVAFWCNPISGHATLYWYQQILGQGPKLLIQFQNNGVVDDSQLPKDRFSAERLKGVDSTLKIQPAKLEDSAVYLCASSPRGGSYEQYFGPGTRLTVT.